The present T cell receptor (beta chain) was sequenced within a study of molecular identifiers for immune sequencing clone quantification. For the study at large: In replicates, RNA from around 20,000 or 100,000 naive CD8 cells was divided five ways and four parts were sequenced.

Each CDR3 protein gets one entry after TCRdb re-called the PCR reads with MiXCR. The data contain some 65,000 distinct CDR3 sequences, around a sixth of them singletons. The sample holds many counts of this clonotype. This CDR3 contains 13 residues. V was pared by 2 bases and J by 6 bases, with 8 bases between. From germline, CDR1 is MDHEN and CDR2 SYDVKM. The source of this sequence is a human donor in good health. Some libraries in this study had Jurkat cell RNA spiked in. The specimen sequenced was naive CD8+ T cells from blood, with Jurkat cell RNA spiked in. Specified subset: FACS-sorted CD8+CD4-CCR7+CD45RA+ naive T cells. The chain links TRBV28 to TRBJ2-1, with a weak D call TRBD2 (5 bases). DNA of the CDR3: TGTGCCAGCAGTTTACTAGCTGCCAATGAGCAGTTCTTC. Translated: CASSLLAANEQFF.